This T cell receptor (beta chain) was sequenced during a study of shared clonotypes between healthy human individuals (dated by TCRdb to about 2020). At the level of the whole study: Three men and a couple of women, aged 18 to 49 years, made up the cohort. For each donor, three plates each were used for CD4 naive and CD4 memory, two plates were used for CD8 naive, and one plate was used for CD8 memory. Between about 0.94 and 10 billion PBMCs per donor were obtained by leukapheresis. Different laboratories and diverse techniques were used to prepare libraries and sequence TCR repertoires, to increase sequencing depth and limit assay-specific biases. Blood TCR repertoires of a handful of healthy adults were deeply sequenced to estimate repertoire size and the extent of clonotype sharing between individuals.

Broad study findings and their caveats: Because the study included a small number of donors, the genetic and exposure-history diversity represented was limited. Only blood was sampled, and tissue TCR repertoires likely differ from those in blood. When several donors were compared, the shared fraction of clonotypes was about 5.2% for naive CD4, 3.5% to 4% for naive CD8, roughly 2.3% for memory CD4, and roughly 0.43% for memory CD8. Estimated clonotype richness was generally larger for naive than for memory subsets. Even with the large sequencing depth, rarefaction of the sorted-subset datasets indicated that sequencing was incomplete. Compared with non-shared clonotypes, the clonotypes found in all four sorted-subset donors had higher generation probabilities. Based on pairwise subsampling, the degree of clonotype sharing among donors was expected to be affected by sequencing depth.

Donors were healthy HIV-negative adults with no recently reported acute infections or vaccinations. Every donor was a Caucasian adult living in Nashville, Tennessee, USA. CD4+ T cells were enriched through magnetic negative selection, after which naive cells were positively selected on CD45RA and the remaining negative fraction served as the memory subset. Blood was collected by leukapheresis, and PBMCs were isolated by Ficoll-Histopaque density gradient centrifugation and then cryopreserved in liquid nitrogen vapor phase. Purity and quantity of every magnetically sorted T cell population were checked by analytical flow cytometry. Genomic DNA was isolated from every sorted fraction and measured by UV absorbance on a Nanodrop 2000c. Using the deep immunoSEQ assay, multiplex PCR amplified TCR CDR3 regions from genomic DNA. For each cell subset, the extracted genomic DNA was distributed evenly across all wells of several immunoSEQ 96-well plates, and each plate served as one replicate. For sorted subsets, each replicate PCR was loaded with around 220 ng genomic DNA, equivalent to approximately 27,000 T cell genomes. Purified libraries were measured with a Qubit 3.0 fluorometer, size-checked on a Bioanalyzer 2100, and measured again with the KAPA Library Quantification kit. Every immunoSEQ 96-well plate was sequenced on a dedicated single-read 150-cycle Illumina NextSeq 550 flow cell. For the original study's pipeline: Because only junctional sequences without quality scores were contained in the immunoSEQ output, filtering matching that applied to full-length reads could not be performed. To assign V/J genes and CDR3, sequences were annotated using PyIR, a Python wrapper for IgBLAST v1.9, with IMGT germline references. Reads were removed for weak V/J assignments (E-value above 1e-6), missing CDR3, stop codons, out-of-frame junctions, or ambiguous translated residues. V3J clonotypes were defined as sequences sharing an identical inferred V gene, J gene, and CDR3 amino acid sequence. Percentage overlap between repertoires was computed as shared unique clonotypes divided by the size of the smaller repertoire. RTK rarefaction, the Chao1 estimator, and Recon v2.1 estimates of unobserved clonotypes were used to assess repertoire richness. For all TCRbeta clonotypes obtained by the gDNA method from a few donors, generation probabilities were computed with OLGA. As stored in TCRdb, this immuneACCESS dataset retains in-frame rearrangements with V and J assigned. A fraction of the clones does not appear; measured against another copy, unresolved V genes explain less than half of the discrepancy, and the remainder lacks a known reason. V, J and clone size are taken as reported in that table, and D and trimming were inferred from the DNA itself. A total of 2.3 million or so clones appear in this sample, just over 90% of them only once. About 0.39% of the sample rests with the top ten.

In the case of this clone: Its recognized antigen is unknown. Base quality data are lacking; no much larger clone is found one base away.

CDR1 and CDR2 are read off the germline V gene as SNHLY and FYNNEI. Spanning cysteine to phenylalanine, the CDR3 consists of 16 amino acids. Only the CDR3 region is kept as DNA, spanning 48 bases read in frame from base 1. Trimming removed 6 bases from V and 4 bases from J, leaving 21 bases between the germline ends. This sequence originates from a man between 18 and 35 years old in good health. Some clones in this sample may be carry-over from other donors' samples. Recombination linked TRBV2 to TRBJ1-2; the D segment could be TRBD1, given 6 matching bases. Sequencing input: naive CD4+ T cells from PBMCs. Explained via the paper, the cell subset or site label denotes: CD45RA+ positively selected. The CDR3 reads as follows: CASRGDTKSPSYGYTF. The bases are TGTGCCAGCAGGGGGGACACTAAATCCCCTAGCTATGGCTACACCTTC.